This T cell receptor (beta chain) is drawn from a study of cytomegalovirus exposure and HLA in healthy donors. Study-wide context: Earlier, 100 million or so unique TCR beta sequences were recovered from about 179 million T cells by an analysis.

This CDR3 contains 15 residues. The V gene's germline CDR1 is SGHRS and CDR2 YFSETQ. Unmatched junction bases numbered 5, after V lost 4 bases and J lost 5 bases. General observations from the study: In a later analysis, TCR beta V- and J-gene trimming showed a link to a missense DCLRE1C variant. Data from an earlier analysis indicated that most TCR beta V segments were productive either about 90% or about 30% of the time.

With respect to this clone: The antigen remains undetermined.

Primers included in the PCR were 60 Vbeta and 13 Jbeta primers. The method was immunoSEQ multiplex PCR; TCRdb's version includes in-frame clones alone and lacks a portion of them. The sample yields 200,000 to 250,000 clones, 70% to 80% seen once. Sequenced sample: PBMCs. The genes are TRBV5-1 and TRBJ2-2; 10 bases are shared with TRBD2. The TCR comes from a man aged 40-49 years in good health and CMV-seronegative. The CDR3 DNA is TGCGCCAGCAGCGCGAGCGGGAGGGTTACCGGGGAGCTGTTTTTT. It is translated as CASSASGRVTGELFF.